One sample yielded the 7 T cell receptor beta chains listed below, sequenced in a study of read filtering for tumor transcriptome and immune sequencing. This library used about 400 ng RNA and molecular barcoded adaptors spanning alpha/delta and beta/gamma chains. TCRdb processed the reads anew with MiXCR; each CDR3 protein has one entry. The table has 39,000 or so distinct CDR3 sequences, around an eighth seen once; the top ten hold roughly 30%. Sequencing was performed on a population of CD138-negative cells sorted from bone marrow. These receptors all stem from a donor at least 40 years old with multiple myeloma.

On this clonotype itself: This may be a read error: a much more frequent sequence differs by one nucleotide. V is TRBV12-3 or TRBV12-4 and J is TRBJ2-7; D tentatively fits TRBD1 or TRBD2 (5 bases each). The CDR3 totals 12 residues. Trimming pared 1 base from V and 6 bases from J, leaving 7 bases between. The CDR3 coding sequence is TGTGCCAGCAGTTTAGGGGGGTTCGAGCAGTACTTC. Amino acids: CASSLGGFEQYF.

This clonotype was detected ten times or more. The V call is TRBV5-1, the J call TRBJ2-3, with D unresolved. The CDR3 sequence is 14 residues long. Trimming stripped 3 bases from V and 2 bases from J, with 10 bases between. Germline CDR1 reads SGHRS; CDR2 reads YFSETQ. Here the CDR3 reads CASSSGRHTDTQYF. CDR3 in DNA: TGCGCCAGCAGCTCGGGCAGACACACAGATACGCAGTATTTT.

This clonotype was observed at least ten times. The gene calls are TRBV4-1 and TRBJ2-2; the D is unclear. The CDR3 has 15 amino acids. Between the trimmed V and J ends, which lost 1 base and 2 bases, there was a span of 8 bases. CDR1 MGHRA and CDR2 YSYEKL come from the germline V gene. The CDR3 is CASSQGWGNTGELFF. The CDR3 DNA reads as TGCGCCAGCAGCCAAGGGTGGGGAAACACCGGGGAGCTGTTTTTT.

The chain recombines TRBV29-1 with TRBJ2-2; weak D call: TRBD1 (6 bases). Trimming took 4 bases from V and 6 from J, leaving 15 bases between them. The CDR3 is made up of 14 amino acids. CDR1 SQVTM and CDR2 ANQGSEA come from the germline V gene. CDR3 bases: TGCAGCGTTGGGGGAGACAGGAATCCCGGGGAGCTGTTTTTT. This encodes CSVGGDRNPGELFF.

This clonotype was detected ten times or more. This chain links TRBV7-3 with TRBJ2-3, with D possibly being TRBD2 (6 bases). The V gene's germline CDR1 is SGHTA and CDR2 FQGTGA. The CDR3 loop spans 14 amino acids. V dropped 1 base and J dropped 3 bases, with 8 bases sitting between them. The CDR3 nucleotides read TGTGCCAGCAGCTTAAACGGGGGTACAGATACGCAGTATTTT. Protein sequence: CASSLNGGTDTQYF.

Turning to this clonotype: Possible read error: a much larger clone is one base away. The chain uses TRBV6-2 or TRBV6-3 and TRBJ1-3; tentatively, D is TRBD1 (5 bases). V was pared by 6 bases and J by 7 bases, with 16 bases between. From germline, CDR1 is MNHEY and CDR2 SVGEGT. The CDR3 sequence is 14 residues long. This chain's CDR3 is CASRASGKQNTIYF. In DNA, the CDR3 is TGTGCCAGCAGAGCCTCAGGGAAACAGAACACCATATATTTT.

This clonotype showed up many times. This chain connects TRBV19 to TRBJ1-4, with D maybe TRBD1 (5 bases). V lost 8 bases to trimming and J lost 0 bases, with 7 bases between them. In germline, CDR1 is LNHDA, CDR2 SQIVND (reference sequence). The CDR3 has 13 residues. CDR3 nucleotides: TGTGCCAGTCCGACAGCAACTAATGAAAAACTGTTTTTT. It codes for CASPTATNEKLFF.